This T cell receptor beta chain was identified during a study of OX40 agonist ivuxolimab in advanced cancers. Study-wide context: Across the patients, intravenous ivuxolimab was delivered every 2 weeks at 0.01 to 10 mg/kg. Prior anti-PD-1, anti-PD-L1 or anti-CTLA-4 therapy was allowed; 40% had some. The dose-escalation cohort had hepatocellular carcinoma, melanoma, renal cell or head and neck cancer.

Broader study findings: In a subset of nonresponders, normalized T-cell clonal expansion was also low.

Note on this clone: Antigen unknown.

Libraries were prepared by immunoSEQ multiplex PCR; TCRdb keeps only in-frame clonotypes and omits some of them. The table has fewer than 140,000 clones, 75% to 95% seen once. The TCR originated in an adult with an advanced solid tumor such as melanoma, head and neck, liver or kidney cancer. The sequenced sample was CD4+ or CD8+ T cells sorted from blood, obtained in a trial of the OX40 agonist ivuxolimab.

DNA for the CDR3: TGTGCCTGGAACAGGGGACAAGAGACCCAGTACTTC. As protein: CAWNRGQETQYF. This chain uses TRBV30 with TRBJ2-5; TRBD1 matches at 7 bases. The germline CDR1 and CDR2 sequences are GTSNPN and SVGIG (reference sequence). J lost 2 bases, V lost 4 bases, and 1 base had no gene match. This CDR3 contains 12 residues.